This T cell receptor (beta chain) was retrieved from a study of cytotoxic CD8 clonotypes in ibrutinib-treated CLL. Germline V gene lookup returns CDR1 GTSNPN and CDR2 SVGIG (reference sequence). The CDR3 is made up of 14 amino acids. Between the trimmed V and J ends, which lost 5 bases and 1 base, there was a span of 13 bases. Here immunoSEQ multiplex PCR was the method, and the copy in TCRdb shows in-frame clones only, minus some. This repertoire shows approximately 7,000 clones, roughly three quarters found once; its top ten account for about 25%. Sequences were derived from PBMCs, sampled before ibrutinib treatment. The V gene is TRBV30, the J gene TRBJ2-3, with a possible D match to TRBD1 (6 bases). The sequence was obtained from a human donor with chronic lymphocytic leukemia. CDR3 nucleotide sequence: TGTGCCTGGGTCCCCAGGGGCCGCACAGATACGCAGTATTTT. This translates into CAWVPRGRTDTQYF.